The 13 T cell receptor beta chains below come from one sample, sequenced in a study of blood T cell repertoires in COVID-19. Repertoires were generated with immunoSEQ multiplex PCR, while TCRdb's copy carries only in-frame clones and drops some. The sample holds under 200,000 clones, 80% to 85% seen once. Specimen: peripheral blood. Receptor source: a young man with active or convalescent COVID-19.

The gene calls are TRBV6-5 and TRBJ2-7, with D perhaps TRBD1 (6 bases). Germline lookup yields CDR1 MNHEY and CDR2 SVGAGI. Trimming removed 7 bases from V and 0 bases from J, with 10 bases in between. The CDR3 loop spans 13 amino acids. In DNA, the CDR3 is TGTGCCAGCACCACAGGGACCTCCTACGAGCAGTACTTC. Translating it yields CASTTGTSYEQYF.

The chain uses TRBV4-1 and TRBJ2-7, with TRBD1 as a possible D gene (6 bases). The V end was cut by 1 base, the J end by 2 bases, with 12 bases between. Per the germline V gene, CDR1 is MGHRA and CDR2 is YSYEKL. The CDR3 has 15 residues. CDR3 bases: TGCGCCAGCAGCCAAGTTGGGGACAACACCTACGAGCAGTACTTC. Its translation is CASSQVGDNTYEQYF.

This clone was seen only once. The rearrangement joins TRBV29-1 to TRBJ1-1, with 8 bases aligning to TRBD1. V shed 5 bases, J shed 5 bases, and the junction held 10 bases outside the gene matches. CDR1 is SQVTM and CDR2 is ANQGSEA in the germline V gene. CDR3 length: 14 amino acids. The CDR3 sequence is CSVSMKTGGTEAFF. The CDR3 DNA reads TGCAGCGTTTCGATGAAAACAGGGGGTACTGAAGCTTTCTTT. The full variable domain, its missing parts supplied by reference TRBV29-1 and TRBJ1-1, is SAVISQKPSRDICQRGTSLTIQCQVDSQVTMMFWYRQQPGQSLTLIATANQGSEATYESGFVIDKFPISRPNLTFSTLTVSNMSPEDSSIYLCSVSMKTGGTEAFFGQGTRLTVV.

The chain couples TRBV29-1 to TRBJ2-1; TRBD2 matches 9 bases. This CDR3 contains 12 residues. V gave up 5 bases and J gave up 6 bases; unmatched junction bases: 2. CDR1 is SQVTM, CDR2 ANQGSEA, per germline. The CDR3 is CSVLAGANEQFF. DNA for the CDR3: TGCAGCGTTTTAGCGGGAGCCAATGAGCAGTTCTTC.

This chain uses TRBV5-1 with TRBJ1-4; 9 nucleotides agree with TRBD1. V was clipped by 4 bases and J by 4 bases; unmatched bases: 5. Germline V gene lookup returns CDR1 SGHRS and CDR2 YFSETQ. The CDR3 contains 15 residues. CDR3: CASSGRTGDNEKLFF. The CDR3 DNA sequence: TGCGCCAGCAGCGGCCGGACAGGGGATAATGAAAAACTGTTTTTT.

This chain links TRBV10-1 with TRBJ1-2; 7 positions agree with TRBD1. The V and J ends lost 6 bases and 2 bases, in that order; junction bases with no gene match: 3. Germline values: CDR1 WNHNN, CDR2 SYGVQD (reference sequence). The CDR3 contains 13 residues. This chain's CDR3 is CASSEGQNYGYTF. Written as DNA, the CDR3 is TGCGCCAGCAGCGAGGGACAGAACTATGGCTACACCTTC.

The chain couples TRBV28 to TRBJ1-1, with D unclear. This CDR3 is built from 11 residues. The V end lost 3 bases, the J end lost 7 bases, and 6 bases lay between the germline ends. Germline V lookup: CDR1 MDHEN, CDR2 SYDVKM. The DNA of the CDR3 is TGTGCCAGCAGTTTGAGGTTTGAAGCTTTCTTT. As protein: CASSLRFEAFF.

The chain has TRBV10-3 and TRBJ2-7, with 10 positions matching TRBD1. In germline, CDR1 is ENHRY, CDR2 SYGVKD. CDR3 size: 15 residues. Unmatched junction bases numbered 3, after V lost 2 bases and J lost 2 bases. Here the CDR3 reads CAISEPGQGAYEQYF. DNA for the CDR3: TGTGCCATCAGTGAGCCCGGACAGGGGGCCTACGAGCAGTACTTC.

CDR3 protein: CASSPRTGNHYEQYF. For the CDR3, the DNA is TGTGCCAGCTCACCCAGGACAGGGAACCACTACGAGCAGTACTTC. The V gene is TRBV18, the J gene TRBJ2-7, with TRBD1 matching 8 bases. J gave up 3 bases and V 3 bases, and 7 bases lay outside the gene matches. Germline CDR1 is KGHSH and CDR2 is LQKENI. CDR3 length: 15 amino acids. Looking up the rest from reference TRBV18 and TRBJ2-7 gives the full variable domain: NAGVMQNPRHLVRRRGQEARLRCSPMKGHSHVYWYRQLPEEGLKFMVYLQKENIIDESGMPKERFSAEFPKEGPSILRIQQVVRGDSAAYFCASSPRTGNHYEQYFGPGTRLTVT.

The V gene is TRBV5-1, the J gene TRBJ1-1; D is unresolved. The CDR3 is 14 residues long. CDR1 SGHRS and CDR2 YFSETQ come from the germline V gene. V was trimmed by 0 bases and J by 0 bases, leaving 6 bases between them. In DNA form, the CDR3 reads TGCGCCAGCAGCTTGGACGGGTTGAACACTGAAGCTTTCTTT. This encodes CASSLDGLNTEAFF.

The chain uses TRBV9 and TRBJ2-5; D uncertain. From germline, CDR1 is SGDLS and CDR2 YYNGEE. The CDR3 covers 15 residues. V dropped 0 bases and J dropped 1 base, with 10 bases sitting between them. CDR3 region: CASSVGVLPQETQYF. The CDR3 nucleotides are TGTGCCAGCAGCGTAGGCGTCTTACCCCAAGAGACCCAGTACTTC.

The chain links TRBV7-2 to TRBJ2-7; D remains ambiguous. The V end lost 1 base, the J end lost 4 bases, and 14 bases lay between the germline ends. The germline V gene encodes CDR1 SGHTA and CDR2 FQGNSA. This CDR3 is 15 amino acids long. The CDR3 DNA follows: TGTGCCAGCAGCTTAGGGTGGAGTAGCACGTACGAGCAGTACTTC. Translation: CASSLGWSSTYEQYF. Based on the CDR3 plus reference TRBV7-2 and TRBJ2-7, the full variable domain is GAGVSQSPSNKVTEKGKDVELRCDPISGHTALYWYRQSLGQGLEFLIYFQGNSAPDKSGLPSDRFSAERTGGSVSTLTIQRTQQEDSAVYLCASSLGWSSTYEQYFGPGTRLTVT.

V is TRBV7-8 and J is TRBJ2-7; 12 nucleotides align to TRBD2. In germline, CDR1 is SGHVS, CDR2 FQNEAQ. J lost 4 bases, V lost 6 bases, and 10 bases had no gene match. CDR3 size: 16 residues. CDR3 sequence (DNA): TGTGCCAGCAGGGGGACCGGGACTAGCGGGTTATACGAGCAGTACTTC. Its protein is CASRGTGTSGLYEQYF.